This passage covers 13 T cell receptor beta chains from one sample sequenced in a study of blood T cell repertoires in COVID-19. Sequencing used immunoSEQ multiplex PCR; TCRdb keeps in-frame clones, though not all of them. The sample records tens of thousands of clones, about 83% being singletons. The sequenced sample consisted of peripheral blood. Receptors were obtained from a man between 65 and 80 years old with acute or convalescent COVID-19.

This chain connects TRBV19 to TRBJ2-7, with a possible D match to TRBD2 (6 bases). CDR1 and CDR2 from the germline V gene are LNHDA and SQIVND (reference sequence). This CDR3 region has 15 residues. The V and J ends lost 3 bases and 0 bases respectively, with 12 bases between them. As DNA, the CDR3 is TGTGCCAGTAGTATTCTCCGCGGGGCCTCCTACGAGCAGTACTTC. Encoded protein: CASSILRGASYEQYF.

The CDR3 nucleotides read TGTGCCATCAGTGTGGTCAGCTCCTACGAGCAGTACTTC. It yields the protein CAISVVSSYEQYF. The chain is built from TRBV10-3 and TRBJ2-7; D gene ambiguous. V shed 4 bases and J shed 0 bases, with 7 bases lying between them. CDR1 is ENHRY and CDR2 is SYGVKD in the germline V gene. The CDR3 spans 13 residues.

The chain carries TRBV10-3 and TRBJ2-3; 10 bases are shared with TRBD2. In germline, CDR1 is ENHRY, CDR2 SYGVKD. The V and J ends lost 8 bases and 1 base, in that order; junction bases with no gene match: 3. This CDR3 region has 14 residues. This chain's CDR3 is CAIQSGGGTDTQYF. In DNA form, the CDR3 reads TGTGCCATCCAAAGCGGGGGGGGCACAGATACGCAGTATTTT.

This chain joins TRBV20-1 and TRBJ1-3, with D unclear. The ends were cut back, 3 bases at V and 0 bases at J, with 12 bases in the middle. Per germline, CDR1 DFQATT and CDR2 SNEGSKA (reference sequence). The CDR3 runs 15 residues. CDR3 nucleotide sequence: TGCAGTGCTAGTCTTATTCCTATCTCTGGAAACACCATATATTTT. It yields the protein CSASLIPISGNTIYF.

The chain joins TRBV6-2 or TRBV6-3 to TRBJ1-2, with D possibly being TRBD1 (6 bases). Per germline, CDR1 MNHEY and CDR2 SVGEGT. Trimming left V 0 bases short and J 4 bases short, with 24 bases between. The CDR3 extends over 19 amino acids. The CDR3 bases are TGTGCCAGCAGTTACTCGGCAGGGGCGGTTGAGTACGCGGCCTATGGCTACACCTTC. It codes for CASSYSAGAVEYAAYGYTF.

The chain employs TRBV24-1 and TRBJ2-7; D might be TRBD2 (6 bases). CDR1 is KGHDR and CDR2 is SFDVKD in the germline V gene. The CDR3 runs to 15 residues. V lost 2 bases and J 6 bases, leaving 16 bases between the germline ends. The DNA for the CDR3 is TGTGCCACCAGTGATTCCAAGGGGCTAGCGTCCGAGCAGTACTTC. Translating gives CATSDSKGLASEQYF.

The chain joins TRBV11-1 to TRBJ2-1, with 7 bases aligning to TRBD1. In germline, CDR1 is SGHAT, CDR2 FQDESV (reference sequence). V dropped 1 base and J dropped 3; count of bases not matched to a gene: 6. The CDR3 has 16 amino acids. This chain's CDR3 is CASSLEWGTDYNEQFF. The CDR3 DNA follows: TGTGCCAGCAGCTTAGAGTGGGGGACAGACTACAATGAGCAGTTCTTC.

The rearrangement uses TRBV7-8 and TRBJ1-5, with 12 bases that match TRBD1. The germline gives CDR1 SGHVS, CDR2 FQNEAQ. The CDR3 extends over 16 amino acids. The V gene end was trimmed by 3 bases and the J gene end by 5 bases; junction bases not matched to a gene: 5. The CDR3 DNA is TGTGCCAGCAGCTTTGGGACAGGGGGCGCGGATCAGCCCCAGCATTTT. This codes for CASSFGTGGADQPQHF.

V gene TRBV6-1 combines with J gene TRBJ1-2, with D tentatively TRBD1 (6 bases). In germline, CDR1 is MNHNS, CDR2 SASEGT. The CDR3 has 16 residues. V was cut by 2 bases and J by 6 bases, with 19 bases left in between. Here the CDR3 DNA reads TGTGCCAGCAGTGAAAAGTTGCGGGGGGCTAAGGATGGCTACACCTTC. It specifies CASSEKLRGAKDGYTF.

CDR3 protein: CASSTDEGEAFF. The DNA for the CDR3 is TGTGCCAGCAGCACAGACGAGGGTGAGGCTTTCTTT. V usage is TRBV5-6 and J usage is TRBJ1-1, with no clear D. This CDR3 is built from 12 residues. With 4 bases removed from V and 11 bases from J, the gap between germline ends came to 15 bases. Germline values: CDR1 SGHDT, CDR2 YYEEEE.

This chain links TRBV20-1 with TRBJ1-1; perhaps TRBD1 as D (6 bases). V lost 0 bases and J lost 7, with 6 bases in between. Germline V gene sequence: CDR1 DFQATT, CDR2 SNEGSKA (reference sequence). This CDR3 spans 11 amino acids. CDR3 nucleotide sequence: TGCAGTGCTAGAGAGACAGGTGAAGCTTTCTTT. Amino acids: CSARETGEAFF.

As for this clone: At one end the junction does not follow the germline gene, possibly because of a read error. The chain recombines TRBV7-7 with TRBJ1-3; D not certain. CDR1 SSHAT and CDR2 FNYEAQ come from the germline V gene (reference sequence). CDR3 length equals 15 residues. CDR3 DNA sequence: TGTGCTAGCAGCCCCGCCGGTGGGCCTGGAAACACCATATATTTT. It yields the protein CASSPAGGPGNTIYF.

The chain combines TRBV6-5 with TRBJ1-1; D gene ambiguous. The CDR3 has 16 amino acids. Germline CDR1 is MNHEY and CDR2 is SVGAGI. V lost 0 bases and J lost 8, with 19 bases in between. Here the CDR3 DNA reads TGTGCCAGCAGTTACTCGATACTTCGAGGAAAAAAGGAAGCTTTCTTT. Its protein is CASSYSILRGKKEAFF.